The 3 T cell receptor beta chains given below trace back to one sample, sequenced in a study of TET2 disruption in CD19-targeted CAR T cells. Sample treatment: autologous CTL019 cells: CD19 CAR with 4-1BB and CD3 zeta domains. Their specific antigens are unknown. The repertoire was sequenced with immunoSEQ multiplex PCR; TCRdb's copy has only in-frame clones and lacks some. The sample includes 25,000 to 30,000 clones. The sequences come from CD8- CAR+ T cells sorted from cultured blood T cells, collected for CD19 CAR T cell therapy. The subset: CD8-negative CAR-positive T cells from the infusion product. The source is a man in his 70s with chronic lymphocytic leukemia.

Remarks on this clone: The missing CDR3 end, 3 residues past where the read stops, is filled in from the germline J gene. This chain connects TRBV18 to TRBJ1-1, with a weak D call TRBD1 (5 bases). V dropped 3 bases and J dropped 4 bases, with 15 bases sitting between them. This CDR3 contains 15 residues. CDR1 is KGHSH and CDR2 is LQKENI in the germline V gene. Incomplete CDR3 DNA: TGTGCCAGCTCACCGGGTCAGCGGGGGGGCACTGAA. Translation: CASSPGQRGGTE. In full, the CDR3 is CASSPGQRGGTEAFF. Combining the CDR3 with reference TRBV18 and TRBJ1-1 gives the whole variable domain NAGVMQNPRHLVRRRGQEARLRCSPMKGHSHVYWYRQLPEEGLKFMVYLQKENIIDESGMPKERFSAEFPKEGPSILRIQQVVRGDSAAYFCASSPGQRGGTEAFFGQGTRLTVV.

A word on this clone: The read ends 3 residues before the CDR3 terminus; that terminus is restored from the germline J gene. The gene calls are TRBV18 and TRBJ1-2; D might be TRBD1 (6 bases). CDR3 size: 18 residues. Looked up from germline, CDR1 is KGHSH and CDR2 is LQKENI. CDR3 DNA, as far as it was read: TGTGCCAGCTCACCTCCAACTAGCGGGGGGCCACCAGCCTACGAC. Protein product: CASSPPTSGGPPAYD. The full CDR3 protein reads CASSPPTSGGPPAYDYTF.

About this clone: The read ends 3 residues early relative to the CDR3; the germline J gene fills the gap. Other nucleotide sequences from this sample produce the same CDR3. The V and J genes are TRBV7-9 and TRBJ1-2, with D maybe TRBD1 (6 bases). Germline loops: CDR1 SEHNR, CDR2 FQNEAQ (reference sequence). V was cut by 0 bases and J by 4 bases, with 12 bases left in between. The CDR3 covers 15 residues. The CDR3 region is CASSLAKGHSYGYTF. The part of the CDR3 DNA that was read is TGTGCCAGCAGCTTAGCAAAGGGACACTCCTATGGC.